The next 13 T cell receptor beta chains were all read from a single sample in a study of CD8 T cells in Susac syndrome. Random hexamers were used to reverse transcribe an amount of about 0.45 to 1 ug RNA. TCRdb called the immunoSEQ multiplex PCR reads again in MiXCR, with one record for every CDR3 protein. The sample holds about 180,000 distinct CDR3 sequences, around 94% seen once. Input material: CD4+ T cells from PBMCs. All receptors derive from a human donor with Susac syndrome.

This chain links TRBV19 with TRBJ2-6; D possibly corresponds to TRBD1 (7 bases). V lost 7 bases to trimming and J lost 1 base, with 14 bases between them. This CDR3 region has 16 residues. Per the germline V gene, CDR1 is LNHDA and CDR2 is SQIVND (reference sequence). The CDR3 sequence is CASNYQGGSGANVLTF. CDR3 sequence (DNA): TGTGCCAGTAATTACCAGGGGGGTTCTGGGGCCAACGTCCTGACTTTC. Filled out from reference TRBV19 and TRBJ2-6, the complete variable domain reads DGGITQSPKYLFRKEGQNVTLSCEQNLNHDAMYWYRQDPGQGLRLIYYSQIVNDFQKGDIAEGYSVSREKKESFPLTVTSAQKNPTAFYLCASNYQGGSGANVLTFGAGSRLTVL.

The CDR3 DNA reads as TGTGCCAGCACTTGGGACAGGGTACACAATTCACCCCTCCACTTT. This encodes CASTWDRVHNSPLHF. The V call is TRBV2, the J call TRBJ1-6; TRBD1 aligns across 9 bases. Germline CDR1 and CDR2: SNHLY and FYNNEI. V lost 7 bases and J lost 7; bases outside the gene matches: 8. The CDR3 runs to 15 residues.

The chain carries TRBV5-1 and TRBJ2-1, with 7 bases identical to TRBD2. Germline V lookup: CDR1 SGHRS, CDR2 YFSETQ. CDR3 length: 16 amino acids. Trimming removed 0 bases from V and 5 bases from J; junction bases left unmatched: 8. CDR3 loop: CASSLGGGFLNNEQFF. The CDR3 DNA reads TGCGCCAGCAGCTTGGGGGGGGGATTCCTCAACAATGAGCAGTTCTTC.

CDR3 in DNA: TGCAGCGTAGACGGGGAGCAGTTCTTC. The encoded protein is CSVDGEQFF. The chain couples TRBV29-1 to TRBJ2-1; D ambiguous. This CDR3 is built from 9 residues. Trimming shortened V by 6 bases and J by 10 bases, and 7 bases separated the two germline ends. Germline CDR1 is SQVTM and CDR2 is ANQGSEA.

The rearrangement uses TRBV23-1 and TRBJ1-5; D ambiguous. TRBV23-1 is recorded as an ORF, its role being uncertain. The V end lost 3 bases, the J end lost 4 bases, and 7 bases lay between the germline ends. The CDR3 consists of 13 residues. The chain's CDR3 is CASSQRKNQPQHF. In DNA form, the CDR3 reads TGCGCCAGCAGTCAGAGGAAGAATCAGCCCCAGCATTTT.

This rearrangement joins TRBV3-1 to TRBJ2-2; D is perhaps TRBD2 (5 bases). V lost 5 bases and J 4 bases, leaving 8 bases between the germline ends. This CDR3 has 13 residues. Germline CDR1 and CDR2: LGHDT and YNNKEL (reference sequence). The CDR3 reads CASSRTRTGELFF. The CDR3 nucleotides are TGTGCCAGCAGCAGGACTCGCACCGGGGAGCTGTTTTTT.

The chain recombines TRBV2 with TRBJ2-3; D gene uncertain. The germline CDR1 and CDR2 sequences are SNHLY and FYNNEI. Deletions cut 7 bases from V and 2 bases from J, with 7 bases between. CDR3 length equals 12 residues. The CDR3 is CASTDDTDTQYF. The CDR3 DNA follows: TGTGCCAGCACCGACGACACAGATACGCAGTATTTT.

The chain is built from TRBV12-5 and TRBJ2-7; TRBD1 matches 7 bases. The length of the CDR3 is 15 residues. Germline V CDR1 and CDR2: LGHNT, FRNRAP. V shed 4 bases, J shed 6 bases, and the junction held 12 bases outside the gene matches. CDR3 in amino acids: CASGSMDRTFGEQYF. The CDR3 DNA reads as TGTGCTAGTGGTTCGATGGACAGGACCTTTGGCGAGCAGTACTTC.

The DNA for the CDR3 is TGTGCCAGCAACCCGGGGGGTGGTTCGGAGACCCAGTACTTC. Translation: CASNPGGGSETQYF. The chain couples TRBV2 to TRBJ2-5; 7 positions agree with TRBD2. Germline CDR1 is SNHLY and CDR2 is FYNNEI. The CDR3 length is 14 residues. V shed 7 bases, J shed 5 bases, and the junction held 10 bases outside the gene matches.

The rearrangement uses TRBV30 and TRBJ1-2, with 8 bases matching TRBD1. Looked up from germline, CDR1 is GTSNPN and CDR2 is SVGIG (reference sequence). The J segment lost 9 bases and the V segment lost 0 bases, leaving 9 bases of the junction unmatched. CDR3 length: 14 residues. The chain's CDR3 is CAWSVVGTGLSYTF. CDR3 sequence (DNA): TGTGCCTGGAGTGTAGTGGGGACAGGCCTCAGCTACACCTTC.

This chain uses TRBV20-1 with TRBJ2-1, with TRBD2 matching 14 bases. CDR3 size: 18 residues. V lost 0 bases, J lost 7 bases, and 11 bases stayed unmatched. CDR1 is DFQATT and CDR2 is SNEGSKA in the germline V gene (reference sequence). Written as DNA, the CDR3 is TGCAGTGCTAGAGATGGCAGGACTAGCGGGGGGCCGGGTAATGAGCAGTTCTTC. Protein sequence: CSARDGRTSGGPGNEQFF.

The rearrangement uses TRBV13 and TRBJ2-3, with D unclear. The CDR3 is made up of 15 amino acids. Trimming pared 5 bases from V and 0 bases from J, leaving 12 bases between. Germline V gene sequence: CDR1 PRHDT, CDR2 FYEKMQ (reference sequence). CDR3 region: CASSALGESTDTQYF. CDR3 coding DNA: TGTGCCAGCAGCGCCCTCGGTGAAAGCACAGATACGCAGTATTTT.

V usage is TRBV19 and J usage is TRBJ2-7, with D possibly TRBD1 on 6 matching bases. The CDR3 loop spans 18 amino acids. Germline V gene data show CDR1 as LNHDA and CDR2 as SQIVND (reference sequence). The V and J ends lost 4 bases and 3 bases respectively, with 25 bases between them. CDR3 sequence reads: CASSTKVYRDTRVYEQYF. CDR3 nucleotide sequence: TGTGCCAGTAGTACCAAGGTCTACAGGGACACCCGGGTCTACGAGCAGTACTTC.